These 30 T cell receptor beta chains share one sample of origin, sequenced in a study of blood T cells in healthy people across ages. Alongside a J-beta primer mix, a sample-barcoded 5' primer served in a second PCR lasting roughly 7 to 11 cycles. Each CDR3 protein gets one entry after TCRdb re-called the 5' RACE reads with MiXCR. Here the sample spans some 290,000 distinct CDR3 sequences, roughly 29% being singletons. The specimen sequenced was blood. These receptors were obtained from a woman between 65 and 79 years old in good health.

This chain links TRBV29-1 with TRBJ2-1, with 7 bases matching TRBD2. The end of the DNA fits TRBJ2-5 better, so the J call may be wrong. The CDR3 is 14 amino acids. Germline values: CDR1 SQVTM, CDR2 ANQGSEA. DNA for the CDR3: TGCAGCGTTGATCCGTCTAGCGGTGGGGAGACCCAGTACTTC. As protein: CSVDPSSGGETQYF.

The rearrangement uses TRBV12-3 or TRBV12-4 and TRBJ2-1; D is possibly TRBD2 (6 bases). The J call is uncertain, as TRBJ2-7 better fits the DNA end. This CDR3 has 14 amino acids. The CDR3 region is CASSPGEVFYEQYF. The CDR3 nucleotides read TGTGCCAGCAGTCCCGGGGAGGTCTTCTACGAGCAGTACTTC.

This clonotype has just a few counts. The chain recombines TRBV11-2 with TRBJ2-6, with 8 bases fitting TRBD1. CDR3 length: 18 residues. CDR1 is SGHAT and CDR2 is FQNNGV in the germline V gene. V dropped 2 bases and J dropped 0; count of bases not matched to a gene: 6. CDR3 amino acids: CASSLLGQASSGANVLTF. The CDR3 nucleotides read TGTGCCAGCAGCTTATTGGGACAGGCCAGCTCTGGGGCCAACGTCCTGACTTTC.

The chain uses TRBV12-3 or TRBV12-4 and TRBJ2-7, with no clear D. This CDR3 has 13 amino acids. V was trimmed by 2 bases and J by 3 bases, leaving 8 bases between them. CDR3 residues: CASSLLVHYEQYF. The CDR3 DNA reads TGTGCCAGCAGTTTATTGGTCCACTACGAGCAGTACTTC.

This clonotype was picked up many times. CDR3 loop: CSARVGTQYF. In DNA form, the CDR3 reads TGCAGTGCTAGAGTTGGGACCCAGTACTTC. J is TRBJ2-5 and V is TRBV20-1; no firm D call. CDR3 size: 10 residues. Per the germline V gene, CDR1 is DFQATT and CDR2 is SNEGSKA (reference sequence). Deletions cut 1 base from V and 7 bases from J, with 4 bases between.

The V gene is TRBV2, the J gene TRBJ1-4; the D is unclear. Germline V gene lookup returns CDR1 SNHLY and CDR2 FYNNEI. V shed 2 bases and J shed 15 bases, with 16 bases lying between them. This CDR3 has 13 residues. The CDR3 sequence: CASSENSVMGMFF. For the CDR3, the DNA is TGTGCCAGCAGTGAAAATTCTGTGATGGGGATGTTTTTT.

This clonotype has just a few counts. The rearrangement uses TRBV20-1 and TRBJ1-1, with D unresolved. CDR3 length: 14 residues. Germline V lookup: CDR1 DFQATT, CDR2 SNEGSKA (reference sequence). V was shortened by 1 base and J by 0 bases, with 9 bases between the two germline ends. The CDR3 nucleotides read TGCAGTGCTAGAGGGGGAGGAATGAACACTGAAGCTTTCTTT. This codes for CSARGGGMNTEAFF.

This clonotype was seen only a few times. At one of its ends the junction is not consistent with the germline gene, which may arise from a read error. The chain links TRBV11-2 to TRBJ2-3, with TRBD2 matching 8 bases. The germline V gene encodes CDR1 SGHAT and CDR2 FQNNGV. CDR3 length: 14 amino acids. The CDR3 DNA reads TGTGCCAGCAGTTTAGCGGGACGGGGAGATACGCAGTATTTT. Amino acids: CASSLAGRGDTQYF.

This clonotype was observed a handful of times. This chain connects TRBV9 to TRBJ2-1; maybe TRBD2 (6 bases). The CDR3 extends over 12 amino acids. V was trimmed by 0 bases and J by 9 bases, leaving 7 bases between them. Per the germline V gene, CDR1 is SGDLS and CDR2 is YYNGEE. CDR3 residues: CASSVGGAEQFF. The CDR3 DNA follows: TGTGCCAGCAGCGTAGGCGGGGCTGAGCAGTTCTTC.

On this clonotype: A read error may be the cause here, since a much bigger clone is one base away. This chain uses TRBV7-2 with TRBJ2-3, with TRBD2 as a possible D gene (6 bases). The germline CDR1 and CDR2 sequences are SGHTA and FQGNSA. The CDR3 runs to 15 residues. Trimming pared 6 bases from V and 4 bases from J, leaving 17 bases between. The CDR3 here is CASRKQSSSADTQYF. CDR3 DNA: TGTGCCAGCAGAAAACAGAGTTCTAGCGCAGATACGCAGTATTTT.

This clonotype was detected only a few times. J is TRBJ2-7 and V is TRBV2, with D uncertain. Trimming took off 7 bases at V and 1 base at J, with 5 bases between the two ends. In germline, CDR1 is SNHLY, CDR2 FYNNEI. This CDR3 region has 11 residues. CDR3 DNA: TGTGCCAGCACGAGATCCTACGAGCAGTACTTC. Its protein product is CASTRSYEQYF.

The chain combines TRBV6-5 with TRBJ2-3; D possibly matches TRBD1 or TRBD2 (6 bases each). The V end was cut by 2 bases, the J end by 0 bases, with 18 bases between. The germline V gene has CDR1 MNHEY and CDR2 SVGAGI. CDR3 length: 18 amino acids. CDR3 nucleotide sequence: TGTGCCAGCAGTTACCGTAGAGGGGGGCATCCTAGCACAGATACGCAGTATTTT. Protein sequence: CASSYRRGGHPSTDTQYF.

This clonotype showed up just a few times. The rearrangement uses TRBV27 and TRBJ1-4; D is undetermined. Germline V gene data show CDR1 as MNHEY and CDR2 as SMNVEV (reference sequence). V was trimmed by 0 bases and J by 0 bases, leaving 5 bases between them. This CDR3 is 15 amino acids long. CDR3 in DNA: TGTGCCAGCAGTTTATCCCTGGCAACTAATGAAAAACTGTTTTTT. This gives the protein CASSLSLATNEKLFF.

This sequence joins TRBV5-1 and TRBJ2-2; 9 bases are shared with TRBD2. Per germline, CDR1 SGHRS and CDR2 YFSETQ. J lost 6 bases, V lost 0 bases, and 3 bases had no gene match. CDR3 size: 15 residues. CDR3 loop: CASSLELAGAGELFF. DNA of the CDR3: TGCGCCAGCAGCTTGGAGTTAGCGGGAGCCGGGGAGCTGTTTTTT. Full variable domain (outside the CDR3, taken from reference TRBV5-1 and TRBJ2-2): KAGVTQTPRYLIKTRGQQVTLSCSPISGHRSVSWYQQTPGQGLQFLFEYFSETQRNKGNFPGRFSGRQFSNSRSEMNVSTLELGDSALYLCASSLELAGAGELFFGEGSRLTVL.

The rearrangement links TRBV21-1 to TRBJ2-3; the table calls TRBD2, which could not be checked here. TRBV21-1 is a pseudogene segment. This CDR3 has 19 amino acids. In nucleotides, the CDR3 is TGTGCCAGCAGTAACCGCCAACTAGCGGGAGCCACTAGCACAGATACGCAGTATTTT. Protein: CASSNRQLAGATSTDTQYF.

The rearrangement joins TRBV3-1 to TRBJ2-5; no clear D gene. The end of the DNA fits TRBJ2-1 better, so the J call may be wrong. Germline lookup yields CDR1 LGHDT and CDR2 YNNKEL (reference sequence). The CDR3 length is 12 residues. CDR3 coding DNA: TGTGCCAGCAGCCAAGTAGTCAATGAGCAGTTCTTC. As protein: CASSQVVNEQFF.

The rearrangement uses TRBV7-3 and TRBJ2-3, with D unclear. This CDR3 spans 13 amino acids. V gave up 5 bases and J gave up 2 bases, with 8 bases separating them. Per germline, CDR1 SGHTA and CDR2 FQGTGA. The CDR3 DNA reads TGTGCCAGCAGCCCCCGTAACACAGATACGCAGTATTTT. Its protein is CASSPRNTDTQYF.

The V call is TRBV6-1, the J call TRBJ1-3; 7 nucleotides align to TRBD1. Germline lookup yields CDR1 MNHNS and CDR2 SASEGT. The junction had 21 bases not matched to a gene; V was cut back by 7 bases and J by 0 bases. This CDR3 is 20 amino acids long. CDR3 nucleotides: TGTGCCAGCATTCCGTCGGCGGACAGGTCATTGATGAACTCTGGAAACACCATATATTTT. This sequence encodes CASIPSADRSLMNSGNTIYF.

This clonotype was seen more than once but under ten times. A read error may produce the germline difference seen at one junction end. The chain recombines TRBV6-2 or TRBV6-3 with TRBJ2-1; 8 bases line up with TRBD2. Germline CDR1 and CDR2: MNHEY and SVGEGT. This CDR3 region has 15 residues. The CDR3 coding sequence is TGTGCCAGCAGCTACAGCGGGAGCTCCTACGATGAGCAGTTCTTC. Residues: CASSYSGSSYDEQFF.

This clonotype has a handful of counts. Its ends do not fully match the called genes, so a read error is possible. J is TRBJ2-1 and V is TRBV6-2 or TRBV6-3; TRBD2 matches 12 bases. The CDR3 has 14 residues. Looked up from germline, CDR1 is MNHEY and CDR2 is SVGEGT. CDR3 nucleotide sequence: TGTGCCAGCAAAAGACTAGCGGGAGTGGCGACGCGGTACTTC. It codes for CASKRLAGVATRYF.

There are a few counts of this clonotype. This chain uses TRBV28 with TRBJ2-7; 7 nucleotides align to TRBD1. Germline CDR1 reads MDHEN; CDR2 reads SYDVKM. The ends lost 6 bases at V and 4 bases at J; junction bases unmatched: 3. The CDR3 runs 12 residues. The CDR3 region has the DNA TGTGCCAGCAGGGACAGGCAATACGAGCAGTACTTC. Protein product: CASRDRQYEQYF. The whole variable domain, filled in from reference TRBV28 and TRBJ2-7, reads DVKVTQSSRYLVKRTGEKVFLECVQDMDHENMFWYRQDPGLGLRLIYFSYDVKMKEKGDIPEGYSVSREKKERFSLILESASTNQTSMYLCASRDRQYEQYFGPGTRLTVT.

This clonotype turned up a few times. The J gene is TRBJ1-1, the V gene TRBV6-1; tentative D call: TRBD1 (6 bases). From germline, CDR1 is MNHNS and CDR2 SASEGT. The CDR3 spans 15 residues. Trimming shortened V by 0 bases and J by 4 bases, and 12 bases separated the two germline ends. The CDR3 protein is CASSEAWGGSTEAFF. The CDR3 region has the DNA TGTGCCAGCAGTGAAGCGTGGGGGGGCAGCACTGAAGCTTTCTTT.

This chain connects TRBV7-6 to TRBJ1-2, with 9 bases that match TRBD1. The trim removed 1 base at V and 3 bases at J, leaving 3 bases unmatched. The CDR3 contains 15 residues. Germline V lookup: CDR1 SGHVS, CDR2 FNYEAQ. The CDR3: CASSLGTGVDYGYTF. The CDR3 region has the DNA TGTGCCAGCAGCTTAGGGACAGGGGTAGACTATGGCTACACCTTC.

This chain connects TRBV11-2 to TRBJ1-2, with 7 positions matching TRBD1. This CDR3 has 16 residues. V lost 4 bases and J lost 4; bases outside the gene matches: 12. Germline V gives CDR1 SGHAT, CDR2 FQNNGV. The CDR3 nucleotides read TGTGCCAGCAGCTCCCTACAGGGGAGAAAGGGCTATGGCTACACCTTC. Its translation: CASSSLQGRKGYGYTF.

The chain joins TRBV7-3 to TRBJ2-1; 9 nucleotides agree with TRBD1. After removal of 5 bases from V and 7 bases from J, the junction contained 6 bases not matched to a gene. The CDR3 spans 14 residues. Germline V gene lookup returns CDR1 SGHTA and CDR2 FQGTGA. This chain's CDR3 is CASSRGDRDNEQFF. Written as DNA, the CDR3 is TGTGCCAGCAGCCGGGGGGACAGGGATAATGAGCAGTTCTTC.

This clonotype was detected a few times. J is TRBJ2-1 and V is TRBV2; TRBD2 matches at 7 bases. The CDR3 has 17 amino acids. V shed 2 bases and J 3 bases; nucleotides not matched to a gene: 10. Germline loops: CDR1 SNHLY, CDR2 FYNNEI. The CDR3 reads CASSETVSSGYYNEQFF. The CDR3 DNA is TGTGCCAGCAGTGAAACGGTTTCTAGCGGCTACTACAATGAGCAGTTCTTC.

This clonotype was seen only a few times. The gene calls are TRBV24-1 and TRBJ1-2; D uncertain. Trimming pared 4 bases from V and 0 bases from J, leaving 8 bases between. The CDR3 runs 14 residues. Germline values: CDR1 KGHDR, CDR2 SFDVKD. The CDR3 loop is CATSDRQTNYGYTF. The CDR3 region has the DNA TGTGCCACCAGTGACCGACAAACTAACTATGGCTACACCTTC.

In its sample, this clonotype was seen once. The chain uses TRBV2 and TRBJ1-1; D might be TRBD1 (6 bases). The CDR3 loop spans 11 amino acids. The germline V gene encodes CDR1 SNHLY and CDR2 FYNNEI. The V end was cut by 8 bases, the J end by 7 bases, with 11 bases between. The CDR3 sequence: CASQVRGEAFF. The CDR3 DNA follows: TGTGCCAGCCAAGTCAGGGGTGAAGCTTTCTTT. The variable domain in full, completed from reference TRBV2 and TRBJ1-1, reads EPEVTQTPSHQVTQMGQEVILRCVPISNHLYFYWYRQILGQKVEFLVSFYNNEISEKSEIFDDQFSVERPDGSNFTLKIRSTKLEDSAMYFCASQVRGEAFFGQGTRLTVV.

The genes are TRBV4-1 and TRBJ1-6; D unclear. The CDR3 sequence is 16 residues long. Trimming stripped 0 bases from V and 14 bases from J, with 20 bases between. Germline CDR1 and CDR2: MGHRA and YSYEKL. This CDR3 reads CASSQDSAASVGTLHF. DNA of the CDR3: TGCGCCAGCAGCCAAGATTCGGCGGCCTCAGTGGGGACCCTCCACTTT.

This clonotype came up a few times. This may stem from a read error, because a much larger clone lies one nucleotide away. This rearrangement joins TRBV4-1 to TRBJ2-1; TRBD2 matches 10 bases. CDR3 length equals 17 residues. The V gene end was trimmed by 1 base and the J gene end by 4 bases; junction bases not matched to a gene: 7. Germline V gives CDR1 MGHRA, CDR2 YSYEKL. Here the CDR3 reads CASSQGPGLAVYNEQFF. The CDR3, as DNA: TGCGCCAGCAGCCAAGGACCTGGACTAGCGGTTTACAATGAGCAGTTCTTC.